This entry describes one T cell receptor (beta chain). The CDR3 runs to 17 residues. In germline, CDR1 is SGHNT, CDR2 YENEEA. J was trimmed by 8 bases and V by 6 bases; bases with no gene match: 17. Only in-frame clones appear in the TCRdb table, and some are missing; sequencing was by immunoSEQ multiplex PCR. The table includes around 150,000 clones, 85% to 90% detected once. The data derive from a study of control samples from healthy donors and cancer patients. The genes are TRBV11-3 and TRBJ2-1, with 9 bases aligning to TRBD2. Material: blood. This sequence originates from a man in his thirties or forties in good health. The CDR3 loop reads CASSFEVGSGSLHEQFF. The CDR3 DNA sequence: TGTGCCAGCAGTTTCGAGGTCGGTAGCGGGAGTTTGCATGAGCAGTTCTTC.